This TCR beta chain was profiled in a study of T cells after yellow fever vaccination. In TCRdb, the 5' RACE reads were re-called with MiXCR into one record per CDR3 protein. Here the sample spans some 300,000 distinct CDR3 sequences, about 10% being singletons. This clonotype has only a few counts. Germline V gene sequence: CDR1 KGHDR, CDR2 SFDVKD. The CDR3 is made up of 16 amino acids. V was cut by 7 bases and J by 1 base, with 16 bases left in between. Sequenced here: CD4+ T cells sorted from PBMCs, sampled 45 days after the yellow fever booster vaccination. This receptor was identified in a man between 18 and 35 years old who received the YFV17D yellow fever vaccine. The rearrangement joins TRBV24-1 to TRBJ1-5; no reliable D call. CDR3 region: CATSDGQKGSNQPQHF. The CDR3 DNA reads TGTGCCACCAGCGACGGCCAGAAAGGGAGCAATCAGCCCCAGCATTTT.